This T cell receptor beta chain was captured in a study of cytomegalovirus exposure and HLA in healthy donors. About this clone itself: Its antigen is not known.

Study-wide findings and caveats: As a later analysis revealed, the rate of TCR association differed by HLA locus, with DRB1 most and HLA-C fewest. Later on, an analysis tied about 17,000 TCR beta sequences to HLA alleles at 0.05 false discovery rate. The Asian-associated ancestry cluster reportedly had fewer N-insertions than the approximately 670-donor mean in a later analysis.

The germline V gene has CDR1 SGHVS and CDR2 FNYEAQ. V was cut by 6 bases and J by 3 bases, with 11 bases left in between. The CDR3 has 13 residues. The primer mix had 60 Vbeta and 13 Jbeta primers. Clones were sequenced by immunoSEQ multiplex PCR, and TCRdb holds only the in-frame ones, with some missing. The sample lists under 140,000 clones, approximately 86% occurring once. This TCR was sampled from a middle-aged man in good health and CMV-seronegative. The specimen sequenced was PBMCs. The chain joins TRBV7-6 to TRBJ2-5, with a weak D call TRBD2 (5 bases). CDR3 amino acids: CASRLGSEETQYF. The CDR3 coding sequence is TGTGCCAGCAGACTAGGGTCAGAAGAGACCCAGTACTTC. Complete variable domain (other parts from reference TRBV7-6 and TRBJ2-5): GAGVSQSPRYKVTKRGQDVALRCDPISGHVSLYWYRQALGQGPEFLTYFNYEAQQDKSGLPNDRFSAERPEGSISTLTIQRTEQRDSAMYRCASRLGSEETQYFGPGTRLLVL.